This entry is about one TCR beta chain. Germline assignment: CDR1 MNHEY and CDR2 SMNVEV (reference sequence). The junction had 4 bases not matched to a gene; V was cut back by 5 bases and J by 2 bases. This CDR3 spans 15 amino acids. The sample is drawn from a study of blood T cell repertoires in COVID-19. Libraries were prepared by immunoSEQ multiplex PCR; TCRdb keeps only in-frame clonotypes and omits some of them. The table has 90,000 to 120,000 clones, approximately 90% seen once. The rearrangement uses TRBV27 and TRBJ2-1; 9 nucleotides agree with TRBD1. The material sequenced was peripheral blood. This receptor was obtained from a man in his sixties with acute or convalescent COVID-19. CDR3 region: CASSTHRGPYNEQFF. The CDR3 DNA follows: TGTGCCAGCAGTACTCACAGGGGGCCCTACAATGAGCAGTTCTTC.